The 17 T cell receptor beta chains below all came from one sample that was sequenced in a study of blood T cells in healthy people across ages. Combining a sample-barcoded 5' primer with a J-beta primer mix, a second PCR ran for roughly 6 to 11 cycles. TCRdb analysed the 5' RACE reads with MiXCR anew, one entry per CDR3 protein. Among about 400,000 distinct CDR3 sequences listed, about 52% were seen once. Sequenced material: blood. The origin of the receptors is a man between 60 and 75 years old in good health.

The V and J genes are TRBV4-1 and TRBJ2-5; possibly TRBD2 for D (5 bases). CDR3 length: 14 amino acids. The germline gives CDR1 MGHRA, CDR2 YSYEKL. The V end was cut by 3 bases, the J end by 5 bases, with 13 bases between. CDR3 nucleotide sequence: TGCGCCAGCAGCCAGGTGCCTAGCAGGGAGACCCAGTACTTC. As protein: CASSQVPSRETQYF.

This clonotype has more than one count but fewer than ten. The chain combines TRBV4-1 with TRBJ2-3, with D unclear. The CDR3 totals 15 residues. Trimming left V 4 bases short and J 4 bases short, with 15 bases between. Germline CDR1 reads MGHRA; CDR2 reads YSYEKL. CDR3 in amino acids: CASSLTPEEADTQYF. CDR3 in DNA: TGCGCCAGCAGCCTCACACCCGAAGAGGCAGATACGCAGTATTTT.

This clonotype has a handful of counts. DNA of the CDR3: TGTGCCAGCAGCCAAGAAGTAGCGGGGCGAGATACGCAGTATTTT. Translating it yields CASSQEVAGRDTQYF. The chain links TRBV3-1 to TRBJ2-3, with 8 bases identical to TRBD2. Looked up from germline, CDR1 is LGHDT and CDR2 is YNNKEL (reference sequence). The CDR3 length is 15 residues. V shed 0 bases and J 5 bases; nucleotides not matched to a gene: 4.

This chain links TRBV30 with TRBJ1-4, with D maybe TRBD1 (5 bases). Trimming stripped 0 bases from V and 4 bases from J, with 12 bases between. The CDR3 spans 15 residues. Per germline, CDR1 GTSNPN and CDR2 SVGIG (reference sequence). The CDR3 nucleotides are TGTGCCTGGAGTGTCCGGGGCGGTATTAATGAAAAACTGTTTTTT. Amino acids: CAWSVRGGINEKLFF.

For the CDR3, the DNA is TGCGCCAGCAGCTTGGGCCTAGCGGGAGAGTACGAGCAGTACTTC. It specifies CASSLGLAGEYEQYF. This chain links TRBV5-1 with TRBJ2-7; 10 bases match TRBD2. V trimming: 0 bases; J trimming: 4 bases; junction bases outside the gene matches: 4. Germline CDR1 SGHRS, CDR2 YFSETQ. The CDR3 length is 15 residues.

The V and J genes are TRBV21-1 and TRBJ1-5; the table assigns TRBD1, which was not confirmed against the DNA. TRBV21-1 is reported as a pseudogene. The length of the CDR3 is 15 residues. Here the CDR3 reads CASSHQGQDPQPQHF. CDR3 in DNA: TGTGCCAGCAGTCATCAGGGGCAGGACCCTCAGCCCCAGCATTTT.

The chain combines TRBV29-1 with TRBJ1-2, with D possibly TRBD1 on 6 matching bases. The CDR3 extends over 14 amino acids. The V gene's germline CDR1 is SQVTM and CDR2 ANQGSEA. Trimming shortened V by 7 bases and J by 4 bases, and 19 bases separated the two germline ends. CDR3 DNA sequence: TGCAGCGGCTCCTTGGGGGCTGGGGCCTATGGCTACACCTTC. Protein product: CSGSLGAGAYGYTF.

The chain carries TRBV20-1 and TRBJ2-7; D not resolved. The CDR3 has 12 residues. Germline V CDR1 and CDR2: DFQATT, SNEGSKA (reference sequence). Trimming removed 3 bases at V and 2 bases at J, with 8 bases between. The CDR3 region is CSARPTTYEQYF. CDR3 sequence (DNA): TGCAGTGCTAGGCCCACGACCTACGAGCAGTACTTC.

Worth noting for this clonotype: One end of the junction is discordant with germline, which a read error may explain. The chain is built from TRBV12-3 or TRBV12-4 and TRBJ2-3, with TRBD2 identical over 10 bases. The CDR3 sequence is 14 residues long. The CDR3 spells CASSFSGRSDMQYF. The CDR3 bases are TGTGCCAGCAGTTTTAGCGGGAGGTCAGATATGCAGTATTTT.

The chain has TRBV27 and TRBJ1-1, with D unresolved. The CDR3 contains 13 residues. The V gene's germline CDR1 is MNHEY and CDR2 SMNVEV (reference sequence). The V end was cut by 6 bases, the J end by 4 bases, with 12 bases between. The CDR3 DNA reads as TGTGCCAGCAGCGTATCGGGAGGCACTGAAGCTTTCTTT. Residues: CASSVSGGTEAFF.

The J gene is TRBJ2-5, the V gene TRBV11-1; TRBD2 aligns across 15 bases. This CDR3 contains 17 residues. Germline V gives CDR1 SGHAT, CDR2 FQDESV (reference sequence). V shed 6 bases and J 11 bases; nucleotides not matched to a gene: 16. The CDR3 reads CASRGGLAGGQGWEQYF. DNA for the CDR3: TGTGCCAGCAGAGGGGGACTAGCGGGGGGCCAAGGATGGGAGCAGTACTTC.

A few counts support this clonotype. The CDR3 sequence is CASSLDRPTIYGYTF. CDR3 bases: TGTGCCAGCAGCTTGGACAGGCCGACGATCTATGGCTACACCTTC. The chain has TRBV7-9 and TRBJ1-2, with 7 bases matching TRBD1. CDR1 SEHNR and CDR2 FQNEAQ come from the germline V gene (reference sequence). The CDR3 sequence is 15 residues long. The junction had 8 bases not matched to a gene; V was cut back by 3 bases and J by 4 bases.

With respect to this clonotype: At one end the junction does not follow the germline gene, possibly because of a read error. The rearrangement joins TRBV7-6 to TRBJ2-3; 9 nucleotides line up with TRBD2. CDR1 SGHVS and CDR2 FNYEAQ come from the germline V gene. The CDR3 totals 15 residues. The CDR3 DNA reads as TGTGCCAGCAGCCAGCGGGGGGCTTACACAGATACGCAGTGTTTT. Translated, it gives CASSQRGAYTDTQCF.

The table lists this clonotype with a count of one. V and J are TRBV7-9 and TRBJ1-5; D call uncertain. This CDR3 contains 15 residues. Per the germline V gene, CDR1 is SEHNR and CDR2 is FQNEAQ (reference sequence). V was trimmed by 1 base and J by 0 bases, leaving 7 bases between them. The chain's CDR3 is CASSLGETSNQPQHF. CDR3 sequence (DNA): TGTGCCAGCAGCTTAGGAGAGACTAGCAATCAGCCCCAGCATTTT.

V usage is TRBV20-1 and J usage is TRBJ2-1; possible D gene TRBD2, 6 bases. Germline assignment: CDR1 DFQATT and CDR2 SNEGSKA (reference sequence). The CDR3 runs to 15 residues. Trimming stripped 0 bases from V and 8 bases from J, with 17 bases between. CDR3: CSARESAGIPDEQFF. Written as DNA, the CDR3 is TGCAGTGCTAGAGAATCGGCGGGGATACCGGATGAGCAGTTCTTC.

This clonotype turned up a few times. This chain joins TRBV6-2 or TRBV6-3 and TRBJ1-2, with D unresolved. Trimming took off 5 bases at V and 4 bases at J, with 11 bases between the two ends. CDR3 length: 13 residues. The V gene's germline CDR1 is MNHEY and CDR2 SVGEGT. The CDR3 bases are TGTGCCAGCAGTGACTTCTTCGGCTATGGCTACACCTTC. It codes for CASSDFFGYGYTF.

This sequence joins TRBV14 and TRBJ2-7; TRBD2 agrees at 8 bases. The CDR3 loop spans 15 amino acids. The V and J ends lost 4 bases and 5 bases, in that order; junction bases with no gene match: 10. Germline V gives CDR1 SGHDN, CDR2 FVKESK. As DNA, the CDR3 is TGTGCCAGCAGCCTAGCGGGACTCGACGGGCACGAGCAGTACTTC. The encoded protein is CASSLAGLDGHEQYF.